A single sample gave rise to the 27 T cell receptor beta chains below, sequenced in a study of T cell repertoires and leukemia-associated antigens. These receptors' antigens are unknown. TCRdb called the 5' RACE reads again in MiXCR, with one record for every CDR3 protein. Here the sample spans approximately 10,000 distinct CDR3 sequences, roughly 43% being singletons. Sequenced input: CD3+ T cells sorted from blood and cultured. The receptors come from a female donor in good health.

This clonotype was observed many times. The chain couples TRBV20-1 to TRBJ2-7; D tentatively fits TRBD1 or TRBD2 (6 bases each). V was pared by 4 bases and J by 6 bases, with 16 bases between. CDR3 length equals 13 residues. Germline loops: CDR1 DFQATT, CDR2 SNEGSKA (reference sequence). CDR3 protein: CSATSAEGGEQYF. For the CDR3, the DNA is TGCAGTGCTACTAGCGCAGAAGGGGGCGAGCAGTACTTC.

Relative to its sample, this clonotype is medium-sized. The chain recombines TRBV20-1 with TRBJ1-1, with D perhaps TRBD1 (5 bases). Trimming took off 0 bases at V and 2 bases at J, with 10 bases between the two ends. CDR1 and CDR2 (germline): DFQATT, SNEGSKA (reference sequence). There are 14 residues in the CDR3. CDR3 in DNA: TGCAGTGCTAGAGATGTGAGGGGAAACACTGAAGCTTTCTTT. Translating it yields CSARDVRGNTEAFF.

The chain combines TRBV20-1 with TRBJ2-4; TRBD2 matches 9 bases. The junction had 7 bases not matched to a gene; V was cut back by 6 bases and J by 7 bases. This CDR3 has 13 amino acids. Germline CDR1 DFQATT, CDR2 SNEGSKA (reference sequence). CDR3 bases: TGCAGTGCCGAAAGCGGGAGGAGTAACATTCAGTACTTC. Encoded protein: CSAESGRSNIQYF.

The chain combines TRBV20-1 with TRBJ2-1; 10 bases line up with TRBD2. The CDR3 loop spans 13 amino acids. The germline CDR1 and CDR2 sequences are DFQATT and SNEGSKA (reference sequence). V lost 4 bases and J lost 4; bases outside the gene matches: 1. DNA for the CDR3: TGCAGTGCTAATAGCGGGAGGTACAATGAGCAGTTCTTC. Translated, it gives CSANSGRYNEQFF.

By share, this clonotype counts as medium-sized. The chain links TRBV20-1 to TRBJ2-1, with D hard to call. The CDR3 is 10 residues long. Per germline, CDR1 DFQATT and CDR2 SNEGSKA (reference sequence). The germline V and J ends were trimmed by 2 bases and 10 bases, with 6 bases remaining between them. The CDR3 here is CSARLTEQFF. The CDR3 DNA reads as TGCAGTGCTAGATTGACCGAGCAGTTCTTC.

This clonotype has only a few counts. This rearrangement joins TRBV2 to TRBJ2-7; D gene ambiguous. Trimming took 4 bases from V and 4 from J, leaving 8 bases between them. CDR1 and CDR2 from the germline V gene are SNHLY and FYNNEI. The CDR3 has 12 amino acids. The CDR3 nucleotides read TGTGCCAGCAGTGTTAACCGGTACGAGCAGTACTTC. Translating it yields CASSVNRYEQYF.

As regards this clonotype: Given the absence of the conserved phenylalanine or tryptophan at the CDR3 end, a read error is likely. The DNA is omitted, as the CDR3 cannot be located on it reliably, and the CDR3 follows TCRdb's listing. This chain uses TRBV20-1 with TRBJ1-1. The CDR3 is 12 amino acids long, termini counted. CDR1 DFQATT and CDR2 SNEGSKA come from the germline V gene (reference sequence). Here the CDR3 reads CSALDGHTESFS.

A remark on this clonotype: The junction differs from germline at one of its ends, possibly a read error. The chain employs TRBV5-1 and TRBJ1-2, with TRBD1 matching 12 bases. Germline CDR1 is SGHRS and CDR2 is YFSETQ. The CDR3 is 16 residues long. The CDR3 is CASSVGTGGAHYGYAF. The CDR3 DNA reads TGCGCCAGCAGCGTCGGGACAGGGGGCGCGCACTATGGCTACGCCTTC. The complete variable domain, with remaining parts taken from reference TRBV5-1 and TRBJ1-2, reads KAGVTQTPRYLIKTRGQQVTLSCSPISGHRSVSWYQQTPGQGLQFLFEYFSETQRNKGNFPGRFSGRQFSNSRSEMNVSTLELGDSALYLCASSVGTGGAHYGYAFGSGTRLTVV.

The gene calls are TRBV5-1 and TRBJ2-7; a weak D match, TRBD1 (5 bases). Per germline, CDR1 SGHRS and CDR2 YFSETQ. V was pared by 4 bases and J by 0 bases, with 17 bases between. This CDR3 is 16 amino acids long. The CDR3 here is CASSTDTPGLSYEQYF. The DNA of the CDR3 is TGCGCCAGCAGCACGGACACCCCGGGCCTCTCCTACGAGCAGTACTTC.

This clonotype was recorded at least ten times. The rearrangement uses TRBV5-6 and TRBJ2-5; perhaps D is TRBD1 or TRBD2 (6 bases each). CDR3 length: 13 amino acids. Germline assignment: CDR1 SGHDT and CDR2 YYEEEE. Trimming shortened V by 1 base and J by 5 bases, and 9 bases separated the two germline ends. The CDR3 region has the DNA TGTGCCAGCAGCTTGTGGGGGGCGGAGACCCAGTACTTC. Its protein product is CASSLWGAETQYF.

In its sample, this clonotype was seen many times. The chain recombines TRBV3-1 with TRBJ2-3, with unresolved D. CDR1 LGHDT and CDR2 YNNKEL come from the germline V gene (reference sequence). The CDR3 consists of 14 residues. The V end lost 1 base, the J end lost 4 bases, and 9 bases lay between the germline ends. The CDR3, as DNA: TGTGCCAGCAGCCAAGGACCCCCCCCAGATACGCAGTATTTT. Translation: CASSQGPPPDTQYF.

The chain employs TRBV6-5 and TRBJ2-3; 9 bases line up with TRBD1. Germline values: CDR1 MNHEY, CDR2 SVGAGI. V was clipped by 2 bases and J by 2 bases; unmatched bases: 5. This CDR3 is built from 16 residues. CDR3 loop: CASSYGTGITTDTQYF. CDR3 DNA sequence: TGTGCCAGCAGTTACGGGACAGGGATAACCACAGATACGCAGTATTTT.

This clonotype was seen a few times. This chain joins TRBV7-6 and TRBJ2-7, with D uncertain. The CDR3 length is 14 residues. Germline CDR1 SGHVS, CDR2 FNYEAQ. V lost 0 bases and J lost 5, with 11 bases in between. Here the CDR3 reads CASSLASATNEQYF. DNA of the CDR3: TGTGCCAGCAGCTTAGCGTCAGCTACTAACGAGCAGTACTTC.

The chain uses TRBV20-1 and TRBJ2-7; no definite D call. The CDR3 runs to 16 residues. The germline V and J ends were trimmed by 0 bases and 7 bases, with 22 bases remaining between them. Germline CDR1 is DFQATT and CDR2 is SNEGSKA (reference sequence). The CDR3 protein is CSARERRVLGPTEQYF. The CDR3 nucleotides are TGCAGTGCTAGAGAGAGGCGCGTGTTAGGACCTACTGAGCAGTACTTC.

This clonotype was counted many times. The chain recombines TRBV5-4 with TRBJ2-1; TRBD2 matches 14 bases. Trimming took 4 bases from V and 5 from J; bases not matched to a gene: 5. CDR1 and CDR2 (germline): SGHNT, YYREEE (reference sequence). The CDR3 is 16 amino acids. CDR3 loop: CASSRLAGGIDNEQFF. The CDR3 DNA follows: TGTGCCAGCAGCCGACTAGCGGGAGGGATTGACAATGAGCAGTTCTTC.

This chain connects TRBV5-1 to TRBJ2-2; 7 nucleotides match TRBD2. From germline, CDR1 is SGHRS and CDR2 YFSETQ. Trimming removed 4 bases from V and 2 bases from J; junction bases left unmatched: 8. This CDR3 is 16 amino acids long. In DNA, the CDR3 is TGCGCCAGCAGCCCCCCAACTAGCGCCAACACCGGGGAGCTGTTTTTT. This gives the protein CASSPPTSANTGELFF.

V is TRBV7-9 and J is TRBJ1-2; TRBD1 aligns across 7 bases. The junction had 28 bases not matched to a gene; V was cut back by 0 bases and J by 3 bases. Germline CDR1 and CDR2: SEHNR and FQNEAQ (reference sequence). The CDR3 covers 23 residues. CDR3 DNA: TGTGCCAGCAGCTTAGCGGAGCGGGAGTATCCACTCGACAGGGCAAGGGGATACTATGGCTACACCTTC. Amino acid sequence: CASSLAEREYPLDRARGYYGYTF.

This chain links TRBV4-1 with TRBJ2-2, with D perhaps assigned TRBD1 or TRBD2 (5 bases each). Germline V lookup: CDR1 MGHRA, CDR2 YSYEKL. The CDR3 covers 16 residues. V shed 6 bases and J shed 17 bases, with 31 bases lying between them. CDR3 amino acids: CASSPRTSGAPTEFFF. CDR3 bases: TGCGCCAGCAGTCCCCGAACCTCCGGGGCTCCAACTGAGTTTTTTTTT.

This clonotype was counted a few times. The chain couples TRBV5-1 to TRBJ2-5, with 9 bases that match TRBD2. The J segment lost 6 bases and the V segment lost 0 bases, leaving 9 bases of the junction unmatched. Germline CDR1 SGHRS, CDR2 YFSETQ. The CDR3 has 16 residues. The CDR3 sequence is CASSLAIAGDTQTQYF. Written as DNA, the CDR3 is TGCGCCAGCAGCTTGGCGATAGCGGGAGATACACAGACCCAGTACTTC.

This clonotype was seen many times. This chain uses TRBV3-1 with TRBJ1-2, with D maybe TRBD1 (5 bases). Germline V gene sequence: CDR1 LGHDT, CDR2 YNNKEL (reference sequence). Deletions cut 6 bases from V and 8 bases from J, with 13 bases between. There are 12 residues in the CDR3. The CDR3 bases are TGTGCCAGCAGTTCAGGGTTGGAAGGCTACACCTTC. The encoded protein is CASSSGLEGYTF.

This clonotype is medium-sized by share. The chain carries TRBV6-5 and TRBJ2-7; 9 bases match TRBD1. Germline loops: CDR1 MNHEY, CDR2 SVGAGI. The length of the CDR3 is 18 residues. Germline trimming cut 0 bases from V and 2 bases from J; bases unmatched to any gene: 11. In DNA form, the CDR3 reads TGTGCCAGCAGTTACTCAAGACCGGGGACAGGGATAACCTACGAGCAGTACTTC. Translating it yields CASSYSRPGTGITYEQYF.

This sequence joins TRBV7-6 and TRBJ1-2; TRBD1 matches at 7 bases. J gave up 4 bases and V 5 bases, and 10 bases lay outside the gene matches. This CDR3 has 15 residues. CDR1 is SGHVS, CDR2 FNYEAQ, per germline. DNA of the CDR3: TGTGCCAGCAGCCCGAATCCCGGGACAGTCTATGGCTACACCTTC. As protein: CASSPNPGTVYGYTF.

The CDR3 DNA sequence: TGCGCCAGCAGCTCGGGGACTAGCGGGAGGGATCAGCAGTTCTTC. This codes for CASSSGTSGRDQQFF. The chain uses TRBV5-1 and TRBJ2-1, with TRBD2 matching 16 bases. This CDR3 has 15 amino acids. The germline gives CDR1 SGHRS, CDR2 YFSETQ. With 3 bases clipped from V and 11 bases from J, the junction kept 5 bases outside the gene matches. Based on the CDR3 plus reference TRBV5-1 and TRBJ2-1, the full variable domain is KAGVTQTPRYLIKTRGQQVTLSCSPISGHRSVSWYQQTPGQGLQFLFEYFSETQRNKGNFPGRFSGRQFSNSRSEMNVSTLELGDSALYLCASSSGTSGRDQQFFGPGTRLTVL.

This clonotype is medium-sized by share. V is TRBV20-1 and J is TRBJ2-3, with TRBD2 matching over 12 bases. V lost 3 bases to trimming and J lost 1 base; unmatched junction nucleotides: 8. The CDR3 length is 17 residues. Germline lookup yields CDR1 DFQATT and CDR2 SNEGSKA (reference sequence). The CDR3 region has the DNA TGCAGTGCTAGGACTAGCGGGAGTGGATCCGGCACAGATACGCAGTATTTT. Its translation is CSARTSGSGSGTDTQYF.

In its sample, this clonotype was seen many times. Here the CDR3 reads CSVQRQGDYNEQFF. As DNA, the CDR3 is TGCAGCGTTCAGCGACAGGGAGACTACAATGAGCAGTTCTTC. The chain carries TRBV29-1 and TRBJ2-1; 7 bases line up with TRBD1. The CDR3 runs 14 residues. Germline lookup yields CDR1 SQVTM and CDR2 ANQGSEA. Trimming removed 5 bases from V and 3 bases from J; junction bases left unmatched: 7.

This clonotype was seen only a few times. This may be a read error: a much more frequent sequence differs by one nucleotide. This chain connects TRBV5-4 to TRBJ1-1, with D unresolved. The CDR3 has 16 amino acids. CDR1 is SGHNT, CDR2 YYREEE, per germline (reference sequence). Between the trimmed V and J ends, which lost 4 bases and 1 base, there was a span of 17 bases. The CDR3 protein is CASSRPITVGNTEAFF. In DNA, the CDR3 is TGTGCCAGCAGCCGCCCCATAACAGTCGGGAACACTGAAGCTTTCTTT.

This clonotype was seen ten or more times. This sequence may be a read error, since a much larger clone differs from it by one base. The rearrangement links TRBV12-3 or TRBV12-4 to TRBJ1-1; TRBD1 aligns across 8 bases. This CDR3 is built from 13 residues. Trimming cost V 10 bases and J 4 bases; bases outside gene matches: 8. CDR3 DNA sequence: TGTGCCACTACGGACAGGGTGAGCACTGAAGCTTTCTTT. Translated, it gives CATTDRVSTEAFF.